Each of the 3 T cell receptor beta chains below was sequenced from the same sample in a study of cytomegalovirus exposure and HLA in healthy donors. PCR involved 60 Vbeta and 13 Jbeta primers. Clones were read by immunoSEQ multiplex PCR, and TCRdb kept only the in-frame ones, dropping some. The table includes some 160,000 clones, less than 9.5% detected once. The sequenced material came from PBMCs. The receptors stem from a male donor in good health and CMV-seronegative.

The chain uses TRBV10-2 and TRBJ1-5, with D hard to call. The CDR3 runs to 14 residues. From germline, CDR1 is WSHSY and CDR2 SAAADI. The V and J ends lost 3 bases and 7 bases respectively, with 13 bases between them. The CDR3 DNA reads TGCGCCAGCAGTGACGCGCGGAGTAGCCAGCCCCAGCATTTT. Translating gives CASSDARSSQPQHF.

A few counts support this clone. The V and J genes are TRBV4-3 and TRBJ2-7, with a weak D call TRBD1 (6 bases). This CDR3 has 18 amino acids. V was cut by 0 bases and J by 3 bases, with 21 bases left in between. Per germline, CDR1 LGHNA and CDR2 YSLEER. CDR3 amino acids: CASSQDLPLVRGGYEQYF. The CDR3, as DNA: TGCGCCAGCAGCCAAGATCTCCCCCTTGTCAGGGGCGGCTACGAGCAGTACTTC.

This clone was seen only a few times. This chain uses TRBV9 with TRBJ2-3; 12 bases are a match to TRBD2. The V gene end was trimmed by 0 bases and the J gene end by 0 bases; junction bases not matched to a gene: 2. The CDR3 extends over 17 amino acids. Per germline, CDR1 SGDLS and CDR2 YYNGEE. The CDR3 is CASSVEGTSGSTDTQYF. For the CDR3, the DNA is TGTGCCAGCAGCGTAGAGGGGACTAGCGGGAGCACAGATACGCAGTATTTT.